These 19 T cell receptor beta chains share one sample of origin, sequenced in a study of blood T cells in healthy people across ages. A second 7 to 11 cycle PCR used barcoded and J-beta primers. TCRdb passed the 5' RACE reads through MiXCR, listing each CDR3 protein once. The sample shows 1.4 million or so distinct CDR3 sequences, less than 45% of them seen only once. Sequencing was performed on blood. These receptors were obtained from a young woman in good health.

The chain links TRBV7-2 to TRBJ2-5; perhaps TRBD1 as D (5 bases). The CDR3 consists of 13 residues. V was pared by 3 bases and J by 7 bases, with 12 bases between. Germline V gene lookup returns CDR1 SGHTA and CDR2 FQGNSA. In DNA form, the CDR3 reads TGTGCCAGCAGCTTGTCCAGGGAAGCGACCCAGTACTTC. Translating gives CASSLSREATQYF.

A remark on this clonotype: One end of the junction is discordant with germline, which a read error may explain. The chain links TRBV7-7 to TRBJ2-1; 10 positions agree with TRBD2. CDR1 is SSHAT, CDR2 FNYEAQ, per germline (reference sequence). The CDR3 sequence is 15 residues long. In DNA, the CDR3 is TGTGCTAGCAGCCAGAGTAGCGGGGGGACGGGTGAGCAGTTCTTC. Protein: CASSQSSGGTGEQFF. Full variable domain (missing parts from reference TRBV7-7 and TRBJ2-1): GAGVSQSPRYKVTKRGQDVTLRCDPISSHATLYWYQQALGQGPEFLTYFNYEAQPDKSGLPSDRFSAERPEGSISTLTIQRTEQRDSAMYRCASSQSSGGTGEQFFGPGTRLTVL.

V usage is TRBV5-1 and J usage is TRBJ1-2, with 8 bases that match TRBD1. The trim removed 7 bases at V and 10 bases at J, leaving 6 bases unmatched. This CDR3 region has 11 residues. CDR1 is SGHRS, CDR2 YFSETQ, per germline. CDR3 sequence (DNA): TGCGCCAGCGGGGTGGACAGGGCCTACACCTTC. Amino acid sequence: CASGVDRAYTF.

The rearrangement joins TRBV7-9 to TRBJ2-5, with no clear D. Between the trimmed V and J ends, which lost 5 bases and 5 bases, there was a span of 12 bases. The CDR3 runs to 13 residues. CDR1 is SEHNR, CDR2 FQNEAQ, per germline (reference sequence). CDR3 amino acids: CASSQMGSETQYF. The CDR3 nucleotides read TGTGCCAGCAGCCAGATGGGTTCTGAGACCCAGTACTTC.

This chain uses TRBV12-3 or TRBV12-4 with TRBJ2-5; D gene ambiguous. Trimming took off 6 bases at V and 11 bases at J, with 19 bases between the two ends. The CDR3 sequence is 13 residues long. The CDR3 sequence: CASSALAVNEQYF. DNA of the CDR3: TGTGCCAGCAGCGCCCTGGCAGTAAATGAGCAGTACTTC.

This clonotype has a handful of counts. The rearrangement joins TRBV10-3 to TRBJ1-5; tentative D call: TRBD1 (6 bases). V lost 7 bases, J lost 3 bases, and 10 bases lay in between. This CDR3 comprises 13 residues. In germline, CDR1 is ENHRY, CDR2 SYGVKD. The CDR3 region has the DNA TGTGCCATCACAGGGGCGGACAATCAGCCCCAGCATTTT. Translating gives CAITGADNQPQHF.

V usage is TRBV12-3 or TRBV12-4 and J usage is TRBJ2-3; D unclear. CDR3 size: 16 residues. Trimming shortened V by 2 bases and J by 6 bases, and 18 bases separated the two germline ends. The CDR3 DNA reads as TGTGCCAGCAGTTTATCACTCACCCGGGTGGGGGATACGCAGTATTTT. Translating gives CASSLSLTRVGDTQYF.

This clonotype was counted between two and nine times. The CDR3, as DNA: TGCAGTGCTAGAGGCACAGGGGGCGAAGGATTGTACTTC. This translates into CSARGTGGEGLYF. This chain uses TRBV20-1 with TRBJ2-7, with TRBD1 identical over 9 bases. The CDR3 contains 13 residues. Trimming cost V 1 base and J 12 bases; bases outside gene matches: 10. Germline V gene lookup returns CDR1 DFQATT and CDR2 SNEGSKA (reference sequence).

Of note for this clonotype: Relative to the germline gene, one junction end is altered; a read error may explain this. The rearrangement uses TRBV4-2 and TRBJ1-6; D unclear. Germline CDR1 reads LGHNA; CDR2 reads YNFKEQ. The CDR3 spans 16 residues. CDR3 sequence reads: CASSEKAALYNPPLHF. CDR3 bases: TGTGCCAGCAGCGAAAAGGCGGCCCTCTATAATCCACCCCTCCACTTT.

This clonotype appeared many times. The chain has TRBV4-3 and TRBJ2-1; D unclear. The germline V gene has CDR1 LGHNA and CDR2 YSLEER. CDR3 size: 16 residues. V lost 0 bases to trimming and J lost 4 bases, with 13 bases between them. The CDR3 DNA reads TGCGCCAGCAGCCAAGATCGGGCGAACAGTTACAATGAGCAGTTCTTC. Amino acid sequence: CASSQDRANSYNEQFF.

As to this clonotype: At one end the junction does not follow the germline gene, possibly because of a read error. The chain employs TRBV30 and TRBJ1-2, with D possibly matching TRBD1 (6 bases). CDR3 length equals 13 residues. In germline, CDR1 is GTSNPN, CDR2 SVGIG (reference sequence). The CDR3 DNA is TGTGCCTGGAGTTCGACGGTGTCGGGGGGCTACATCTTC. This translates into CAWSSTVSGGYIF.

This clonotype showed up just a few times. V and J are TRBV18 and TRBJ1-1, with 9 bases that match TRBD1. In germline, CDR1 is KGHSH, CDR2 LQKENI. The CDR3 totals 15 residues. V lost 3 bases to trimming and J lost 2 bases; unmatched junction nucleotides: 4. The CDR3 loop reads CASSPMTGGNTEAFF. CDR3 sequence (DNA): TGTGCCAGCTCACCGATGACAGGGGGTAACACTGAAGCTTTCTTT. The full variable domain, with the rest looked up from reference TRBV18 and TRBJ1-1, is NAGVMQNPRHLVRRRGQEARLRCSPMKGHSHVYWYRQLPEEGLKFMVYLQKENIIDESGMPKERFSAEFPKEGPSILRIQQVVRGDSAAYFCASSPMTGGNTEAFFGQGTRLTVV.

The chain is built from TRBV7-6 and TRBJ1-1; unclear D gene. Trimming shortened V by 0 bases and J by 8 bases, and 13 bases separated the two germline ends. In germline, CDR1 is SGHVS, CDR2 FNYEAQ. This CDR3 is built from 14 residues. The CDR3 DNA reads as TGTGCCAGCAGCTTAGCCGGCAGTTCTAGGGAAGCTTTCTTT. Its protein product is CASSLAGSSREAFF.

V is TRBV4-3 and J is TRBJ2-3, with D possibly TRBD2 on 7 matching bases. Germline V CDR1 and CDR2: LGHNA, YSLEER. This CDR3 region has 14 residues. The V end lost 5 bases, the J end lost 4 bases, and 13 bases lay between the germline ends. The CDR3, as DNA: TGCGCCAGCAGCTACCGGGGGGCCTCAGATACGCAGTATTTT. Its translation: CASSYRGASDTQYF.

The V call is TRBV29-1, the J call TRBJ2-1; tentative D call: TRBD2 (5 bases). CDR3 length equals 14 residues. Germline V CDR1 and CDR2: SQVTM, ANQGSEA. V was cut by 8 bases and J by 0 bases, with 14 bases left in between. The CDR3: CSFRRAGSYNEQFF. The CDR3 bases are TGCAGCTTCAGGCGGGCGGGCTCCTACAATGAGCAGTTCTTC.

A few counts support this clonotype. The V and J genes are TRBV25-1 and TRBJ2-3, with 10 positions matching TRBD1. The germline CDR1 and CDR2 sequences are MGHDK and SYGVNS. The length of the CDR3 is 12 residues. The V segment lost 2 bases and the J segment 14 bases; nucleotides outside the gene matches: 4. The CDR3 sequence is CASSEGTGVRYF. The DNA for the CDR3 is TGTGCCAGCAGTGAAGGGACAGGGGTGCGGTATTTT.

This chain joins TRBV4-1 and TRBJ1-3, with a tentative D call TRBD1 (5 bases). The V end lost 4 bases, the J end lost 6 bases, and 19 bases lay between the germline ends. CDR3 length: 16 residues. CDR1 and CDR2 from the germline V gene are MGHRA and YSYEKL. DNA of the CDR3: TGCGCCAGCAGCCTAGGAGCGGGGGTACGGTCAAACACCATATATTTT. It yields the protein CASSLGAGVRSNTIYF.

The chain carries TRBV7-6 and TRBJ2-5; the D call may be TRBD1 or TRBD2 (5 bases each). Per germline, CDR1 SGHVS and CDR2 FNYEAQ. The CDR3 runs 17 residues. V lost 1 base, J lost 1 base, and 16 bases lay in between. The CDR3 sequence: CASSLVRAGQPQETQYF. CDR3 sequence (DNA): TGTGCCAGCAGCTTAGTGCGGGCTGGACAACCCCAAGAGACCCAGTACTTC.

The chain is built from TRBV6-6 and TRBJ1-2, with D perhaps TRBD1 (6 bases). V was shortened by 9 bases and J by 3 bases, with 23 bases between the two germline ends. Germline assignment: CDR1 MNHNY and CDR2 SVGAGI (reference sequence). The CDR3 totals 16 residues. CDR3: CASRLIAGAAYYGYTF. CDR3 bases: TGTGCCAGTAGATTGATCGCAGGGGCCGCTTACTATGGCTACACCTTC.